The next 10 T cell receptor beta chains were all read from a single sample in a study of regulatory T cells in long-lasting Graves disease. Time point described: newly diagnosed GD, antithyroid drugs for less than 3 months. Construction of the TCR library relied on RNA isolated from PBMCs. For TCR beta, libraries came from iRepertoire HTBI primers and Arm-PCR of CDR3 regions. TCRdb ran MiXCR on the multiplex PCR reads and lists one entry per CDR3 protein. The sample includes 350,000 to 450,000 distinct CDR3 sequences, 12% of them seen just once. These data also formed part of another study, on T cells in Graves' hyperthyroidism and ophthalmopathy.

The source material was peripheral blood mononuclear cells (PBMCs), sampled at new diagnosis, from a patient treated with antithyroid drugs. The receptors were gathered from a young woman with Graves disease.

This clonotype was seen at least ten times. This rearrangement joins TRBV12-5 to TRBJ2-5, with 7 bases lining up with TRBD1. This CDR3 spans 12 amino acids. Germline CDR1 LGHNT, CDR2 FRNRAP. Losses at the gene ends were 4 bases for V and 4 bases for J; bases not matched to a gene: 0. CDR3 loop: CASGSGGETQYF. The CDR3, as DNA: TGTGCTAGTGGTTCAGGGGGAGAGACCCAGTACTTC.

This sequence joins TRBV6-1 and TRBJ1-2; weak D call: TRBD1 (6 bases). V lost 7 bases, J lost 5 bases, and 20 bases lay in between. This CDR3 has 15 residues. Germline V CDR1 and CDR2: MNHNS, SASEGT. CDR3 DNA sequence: TGTGCCAGCACCAGCCTCCGGGGGCGCCAATATGGCTACACCTTC. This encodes CASTSLRGRQYGYTF.

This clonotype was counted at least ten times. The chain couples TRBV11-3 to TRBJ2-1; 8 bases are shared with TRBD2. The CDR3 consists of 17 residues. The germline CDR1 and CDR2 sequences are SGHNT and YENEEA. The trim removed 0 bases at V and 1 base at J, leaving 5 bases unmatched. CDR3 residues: CASSLDGLAGSYNEQFF. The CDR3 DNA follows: TGTGCCAGCAGCTTAGATGGGTTAGCGGGATCCTACAATGAGCAGTTCTTC.

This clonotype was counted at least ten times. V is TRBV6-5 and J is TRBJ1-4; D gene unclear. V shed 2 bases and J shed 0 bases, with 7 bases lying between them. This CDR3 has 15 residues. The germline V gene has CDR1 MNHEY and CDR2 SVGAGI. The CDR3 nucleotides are TGTGCCAGCAGTTACAACCCTTCAACTAATGAAAAACTGTTTTTT. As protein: CASSYNPSTNEKLFF.

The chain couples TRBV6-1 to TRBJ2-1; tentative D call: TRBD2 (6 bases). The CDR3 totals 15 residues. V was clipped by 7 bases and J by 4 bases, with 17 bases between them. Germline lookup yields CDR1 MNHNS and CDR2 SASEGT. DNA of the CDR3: TGTGCCAGCAAAGGACCGGGACTGCTATACAATGAGCAGTTCTTC. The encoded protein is CASKGPGLLYNEQFF.

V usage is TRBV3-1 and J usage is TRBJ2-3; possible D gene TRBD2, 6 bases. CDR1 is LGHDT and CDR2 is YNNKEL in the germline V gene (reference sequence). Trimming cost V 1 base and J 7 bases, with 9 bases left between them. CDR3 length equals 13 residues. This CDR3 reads CASSQGAGNTQYF. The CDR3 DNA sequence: TGTGCCAGCAGCCAAGGTGCGGGGAATACGCAGTATTTT.

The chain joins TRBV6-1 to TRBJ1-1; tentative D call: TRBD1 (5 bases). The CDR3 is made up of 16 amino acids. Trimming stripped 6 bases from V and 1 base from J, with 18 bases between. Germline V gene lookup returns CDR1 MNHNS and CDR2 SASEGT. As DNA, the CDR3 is TGTGCCAGCAGACCTCGACAGAACCTCCGGAACACTGAAGCTTTCTTT. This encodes CASRPRQNLRNTEAFF.

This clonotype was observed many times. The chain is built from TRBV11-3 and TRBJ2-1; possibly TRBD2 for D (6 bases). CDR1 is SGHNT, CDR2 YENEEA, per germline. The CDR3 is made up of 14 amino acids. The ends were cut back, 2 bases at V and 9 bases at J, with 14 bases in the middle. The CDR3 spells CASSLISGRGEQFF. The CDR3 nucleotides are TGTGCCAGCAGCTTAATCAGCGGGCGTGGTGAGCAGTTCTTC.

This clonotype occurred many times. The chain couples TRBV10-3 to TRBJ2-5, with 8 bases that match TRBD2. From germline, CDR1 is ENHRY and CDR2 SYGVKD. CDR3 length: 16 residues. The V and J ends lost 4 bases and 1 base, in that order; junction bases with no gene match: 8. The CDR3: CAISVALAGGQETQYF. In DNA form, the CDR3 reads TGTGCCATCAGTGTCGCCTTGGCGGGGGGCCAAGAGACCCAGTACTTC.

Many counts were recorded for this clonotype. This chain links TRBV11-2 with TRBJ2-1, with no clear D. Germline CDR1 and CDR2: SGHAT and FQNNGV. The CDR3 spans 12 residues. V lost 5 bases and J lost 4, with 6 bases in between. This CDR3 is CASSVTYNEQFF. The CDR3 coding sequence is TGTGCCAGCAGCGTTACATACAATGAGCAGTTCTTC.